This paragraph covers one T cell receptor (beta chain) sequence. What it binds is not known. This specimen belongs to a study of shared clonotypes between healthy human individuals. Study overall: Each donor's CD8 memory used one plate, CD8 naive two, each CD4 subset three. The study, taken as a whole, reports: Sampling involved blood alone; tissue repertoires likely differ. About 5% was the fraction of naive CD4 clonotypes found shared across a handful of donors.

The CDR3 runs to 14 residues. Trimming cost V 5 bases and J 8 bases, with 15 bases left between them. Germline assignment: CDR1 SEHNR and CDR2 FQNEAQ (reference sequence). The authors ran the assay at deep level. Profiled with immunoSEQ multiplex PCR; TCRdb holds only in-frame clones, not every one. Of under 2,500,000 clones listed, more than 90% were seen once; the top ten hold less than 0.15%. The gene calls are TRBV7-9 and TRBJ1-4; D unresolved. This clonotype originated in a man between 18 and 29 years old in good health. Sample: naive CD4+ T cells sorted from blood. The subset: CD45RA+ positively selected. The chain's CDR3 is CASSPRALTEKLFF. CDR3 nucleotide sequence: TGTGCCAGCAGCCCCCGGGCCCTGACCGAAAAACTGTTTTTT.